The 20 T cell receptor beta chains presented below share a single source sample, sequenced in a study of cytomegalovirus exposure and HLA in healthy donors (dated by TCRdb to about 2017). The library was obtained by the immunoSEQ multiplex PCR assay. For the multiplex PCR, a mixture combining 60 forward primers for TCR Vbeta segments and 13 reverse primers for TCR Jbeta segments was used. TCRdb took over this immuneACCESS table, retaining in-frame rearrangements with V and J assigned. Such tables are incomplete; in checked studies, under half of the missing clones stem from an unresolved V gene, and the remainder is unexplained. This sample gives 81,000 or so clones in total; about four fifths of them show up just once. The ten biggest clones cover 3.5% to 5% of the sample. Sequenced material: PBMCs. The receptors were gathered from a man aged 60 to 75 in good health and CMV-seronegative.

The J gene is TRBJ1-6, the V gene TRBV18, with a tentative D call TRBD1 (5 bases). Per the germline V gene, CDR1 is KGHSH and CDR2 is LQKENI. V gave up 5 bases and J gave up 3 bases, with 11 bases separating them. The CDR3 is made up of 15 amino acids. The CDR3 region is CASSSGQNYNSPLHF. The CDR3 DNA sequence: TGTGCCAGCTCATCCGGACAAAACTATAATTCACCCCTCCACTTT.

This clone was counted a few times. The V gene is TRBV29-1, the J gene TRBJ2-3, with 7 bases aligning to TRBD1. Per the germline V gene, CDR1 is SQVTM and CDR2 is ANQGSEA. V was pared by 5 bases and J by 3 bases, with 5 bases of the junction left unmatched. This CDR3 spans 13 amino acids. The CDR3 nucleotides are TGCAGCGTTCACCGGGACAGTACAGATACGCAGTATTTT. Amino acid sequence: CSVHRDSTDTQYF.

This clone was observed a single time. V is TRBV18 and J is TRBJ1-2, with 7 nucleotides matching TRBD1. Germline CDR1 reads KGHSH; CDR2 reads LQKENI. The CDR3 is made up of 14 amino acids. V was pared by 3 bases and J by 2 bases, with 3 bases of the junction left unmatched. CDR3 amino acids: CASSPGQINYGYTF. CDR3 sequence (DNA): TGTGCCAGCTCACCGGGACAGATAAACTATGGCTACACCTTC.

This chain connects TRBV4-1 to TRBJ2-5, with D unclear. This CDR3 region has 13 residues. In germline, CDR1 is MGHRA, CDR2 YSYEKL. V was pared by 1 base and J by 3 bases, with 6 bases between. CDR3 bases: TGCGCCAGCAGCCAAGGCGAAGAAGAGACCCAGTACTTC. Its protein is CASSQGEEETQYF.

For this clone: The junction does not match germline at one end; this may be a read error. V usage is TRBV7-9 and J usage is TRBJ2-4; TRBD1 is a possible D gene (5 bases). The germline CDR1 and CDR2 sequences are SEHNR and FQNEAQ (reference sequence). There are 12 residues in the CDR3. DNA of the CDR3: TGTGCCAGCAGCTCAACGGACACGGCCGGTTGCTTC. Its translation: CASSSTDTAGCF.

The rearrangement joins TRBV10-1 to TRBJ1-5; TRBD1 might be the D (6 bases). Trimming took off 6 bases at V and 0 bases at J, with 15 bases between the two ends. Germline loops: CDR1 WNHNN, CDR2 SYGVQD (reference sequence). The CDR3 covers 16 residues. The CDR3 loop is CASSWTVFDSNQPQHF. The CDR3 DNA is TGCGCCAGCAGCTGGACAGTATTTGATAGCAATCAGCCCCAGCATTTT.

This clone was counted only a few times. CDR3 sequence (DNA): TGTGCCAGCAGGCGAGAATTGAACACTGAAGCTTTCTTT. It specifies CASRRELNTEAFF. The J gene is TRBJ1-1, the V gene TRBV6-1; D gene unclear. The CDR3 length is 13 residues. The germline gives CDR1 MNHNS, CDR2 SASEGT. The V and J ends lost 6 bases and 0 bases respectively, with 8 bases between them.

This clone was observed a single time. CDR3 sequence reads: CASSQSRVEAFF. CDR3 coding DNA: TGTGCCAGCAGCCAATCGAGGGTTGAAGCTTTCTTT. The chain combines TRBV16 with TRBJ1-1; D ambiguous. Trimming cost V 0 bases and J 7 bases, with 6 bases left between them. CDR3 size: 12 residues. CDR1 and CDR2 from the germline V gene are KGHSY and FQNENV.

V is TRBV19 and J is TRBJ2-1, with D uncertain. Trimming pared 1 base from V and 4 bases from J, leaving 8 bases between. Germline CDR1 LNHDA, CDR2 SQIVND (reference sequence). The CDR3 is 14 amino acids. In nucleotides, the CDR3 is TGTGCCAGTAGTATAGGAGGCGCATACAATGAGCAGTTCTTC. Amino acid sequence: CASSIGGAYNEQFF.

With respect to this clone: The germline gene is not matched at one end of the junction; a read error may be the cause. This chain uses TRBV7-9 with TRBJ1-2; tentative D call: TRBD1 (5 bases). Germline CDR1 is SEHNR and CDR2 is FQNEAQ (reference sequence). The CDR3 has 15 residues. The CDR3 DNA is TGTTCCAGCAGCACTAACCCAGGGTTCAACTATGGCTACACCTTC. Translating gives CSSSTNPGFNYGYTF. The variable domain in full, completed from reference TRBV7-9 and TRBJ1-2, reads DTGVSQNPRHKITKRGQNVTFRCDPISEHNRLYWYRQTLGQGPEFLTYFQNEAQLEKSRLLSDRFSAERPKGSFSTLEIQRTEQGDSAMYLCSSSTNPGFNYGYTFGSGTRLTVV.

This sequence joins TRBV18 and TRBJ1-6; no firm D call. This CDR3 contains 14 residues. The V gene's germline CDR1 is KGHSH and CDR2 LQKENI. V lost 2 bases and J lost 4, with 6 bases in between. The CDR3 spells CASSPEQYNSPLHF. The CDR3 region has the DNA TGTGCCAGCTCACCAGAACAGTATAATTCACCCCTCCACTTT.

The chain couples TRBV5-1 to TRBJ2-1; perhaps TRBD1 as D (6 bases). Trimming stripped 5 bases from V and 5 bases from J, with 20 bases between. The length of the CDR3 is 16 residues. Germline V lookup: CDR1 SGHRS, CDR2 YFSETQ. CDR3 in DNA: TGCGCCAGCAGGGGTCGGCGTGGGGGCCCAAACAATGAGCAGTTCTTC. Translating it yields CASRGRRGGPNNEQFF.

The chain recombines TRBV6-5 with TRBJ1-5; no firm D call. Germline V gene sequence: CDR1 MNHEY, CDR2 SVGAGI. V gave up 2 bases and J gave up 4 bases, with 9 bases separating them. The CDR3 loop spans 14 amino acids. The CDR3 sequence is CASSYGPFNQPQHF. CDR3 DNA: TGTGCCAGCAGTTACGGGCCGTTTAATCAGCCCCAGCATTTT.

This clone appeared a few times. The chain couples TRBV10-3 to TRBJ1-1, with D possibly TRBD1 on 6 matching bases. This CDR3 contains 11 residues. V lost 3 bases and J 11 bases, leaving 10 bases between the germline ends. Germline lookup yields CDR1 ENHRY and CDR2 SYGVKD. CDR3 region: CAISEGGGAFF. CDR3 nucleotide sequence: TGTGCCATCAGTGAAGGGGGTGGGGCTTTCTTT.

The chain combines TRBV27 with TRBJ2-2; 7 nucleotides agree with TRBD1. The CDR3 length is 14 residues. Trimming at V came to 7 bases and at J to 1 base, leaving 3 bases not matched to a gene. Germline CDR1 and CDR2: MNHEY and SMNVEV (reference sequence). CDR3 in amino acids: CASKGAGNTGELFF. In nucleotides, the CDR3 is TGTGCCAGCAAGGGGGCAGGGAACACCGGGGAGCTGTTTTTT.

The chain is built from TRBV19 and TRBJ2-7; 10 bases match TRBD2. The CDR3 runs to 15 residues. V was pared by 3 bases and J by 6 bases, with 8 bases of the junction left unmatched. The germline V gene encodes CDR1 LNHDA and CDR2 SQIVND (reference sequence). The CDR3 DNA reads as TGTGCCAGTAGTATTGGGGCTAGCGGGGGTTTCGAGCAGTACTTC. Its protein product is CASSIGASGGFEQYF.

In this sample, this clone turned up once. V gene TRBV25-1 combines with J gene TRBJ2-5; the D gene is possibly TRBD1 (6 bases). V gave up 2 bases and J gave up 5 bases, with 12 bases separating them. Looked up from germline, CDR1 is MGHDK and CDR2 is SYGVNS. The CDR3 runs 14 residues. The CDR3 nucleotides are TGTGCCAGCAGTGAACTTGGTCAGGGGGAGACCCAGTACTTC. Its translation is CASSELGQGETQYF.

This clone appeared a single time. The chain links TRBV10-3 to TRBJ2-5, with 10 bases that match TRBD2. Germline CDR1 reads ENHRY; CDR2 reads SYGVKD. The V segment lost 4 bases and the J segment 4 bases; nucleotides outside the gene matches: 9. This CDR3 comprises 16 residues. CDR3 sequence: CAISGGTSAVPETQYF. Written as DNA, the CDR3 is TGTGCCATCAGTGGGGGGACTAGCGCGGTCCCAGAGACCCAGTACTTC.

The chain carries TRBV6-5 and TRBJ2-3; maybe TRBD2 (6 bases). The CDR3 covers 14 residues. Germline loops: CDR1 MNHEY, CDR2 SVGAGI. Between the trimmed V and J ends, which lost 7 bases and 4 bases, there was a span of 15 bases. The CDR3 DNA reads as TGTGCCAGCAAACGGGACTCAGGTCCAGATACGCAGTATTTT. It codes for CASKRDSGPDTQYF.

This sequence joins TRBV11-1 and TRBJ2-7, with 11 bases fitting TRBD2. The germline V gene has CDR1 SGHAT and CDR2 FQDESV (reference sequence). This CDR3 is built from 18 residues. The V gene end was trimmed by 4 bases and the J gene end by 3 bases; junction bases not matched to a gene: 14. This CDR3 is CASSSRPLTSGGLYEQYF. The CDR3, as DNA: TGTGCCAGCAGCTCCCGCCCCCTAACTAGCGGGGGCCTCTACGAGCAGTACTTC.